The 12 T cell receptor beta chains given below trace back to one sample, sequenced in a study of cytomegalovirus exposure and HLA in healthy donors. In the PCR, 60 Vbeta and 13 Jbeta primers were used. The table came from immunoSEQ multiplex PCR; TCRdb's copy has only in-frame clones and leaves some out. The sample lists 150,000 to 200,000 clones, about 81% occurring once. Sample: PBMCs. The receptors originated from a girl under 18 in good health and CMV-seropositive.

The chain links TRBV9 to TRBJ2-1, with a weak D call TRBD1 (6 bases). CDR3 size: 14 residues. Germline values: CDR1 SGDLS, CDR2 YYNGEE. V was cut by 0 bases and J by 5 bases, with 9 bases left in between. The CDR3: CASSVGQVNNEQFF. Here the CDR3 DNA reads TGTGCCAGCAGCGTAGGACAGGTTAACAATGAGCAGTTCTTC. Full variable domain (missing parts from reference TRBV9 and TRBJ2-1): DSGVTQTPKHLITATGQRVTLRCSPRSGDLSVYWYQQSLDQGLQFLIQYYNGEERAKGNILERFSAQQFPDLHSELNLSSLELGDSALYFCASSVGQVNNEQFFGPGTRLTVL.

This clone was found a few times. This chain links TRBV28 with TRBJ2-7, with 11 bases aligning to TRBD2. This CDR3 has 15 amino acids. Trimming took 6 bases from V and 5 from J; bases not matched to a gene: 9. Per the germline V gene, CDR1 is MDHEN and CDR2 is SYDVKM. The CDR3 DNA reads TGTGCCAGCAGCTATAGACTAGCGGGACGTGACGAGCAGTACTTC. This codes for CASSYRLAGRDEQYF. The whole variable domain, remainder taken from reference TRBV28 and TRBJ2-7, is DVKVTQSSRYLVKRTGEKVFLECVQDMDHENMFWYRQDPGLGLRLIYFSYDVKMKEKGDIPEGYSVSREKKERFSLILESASTNQTSMYLCASSYRLAGRDEQYFGPGTRLTVT.

The sample holds one count of this clone. The CDR3 bases are TGCGCCAGCAGCTTGGCCGGGACAGGGGGCTCAAGCACAGATACGCAGTATTTT. Its protein product is CASSLAGTGGSSTDTQYF. The gene calls are TRBV5-1 and TRBJ2-3; 12 bases are a match to TRBD1. Germline V gene lookup returns CDR1 SGHRS and CDR2 YFSETQ. V was pared by 0 bases and J by 0 bases, with 5 bases of the junction left unmatched. The CDR3 is 18 amino acids.

The chain is built from TRBV4-1 and TRBJ2-3, with a possible D match to TRBD2 (7 bases). In germline, CDR1 is MGHRA, CDR2 YSYEKL. CDR3 length equals 16 residues. Trimming removed 2 bases from V and 1 base from J, with 13 bases in between. This CDR3 reads CASSQRGGGRTDTQYF. CDR3 coding DNA: TGCGCCAGCAGCCAACGGGGAGGGGGGCGCACAGATACGCAGTATTTT.

This chain uses TRBV5-1 with TRBJ2-1; TRBD2 matches at 12 bases. The germline CDR1 and CDR2 sequences are SGHRS and YFSETQ. V shed 3 bases, J shed 4 bases, and the junction held 11 bases outside the gene matches. The length of the CDR3 is 18 residues. The CDR3 DNA sequence: TGCGCCAGCAGCTCAACTAGGGGACTAGCGGGTGGATACAATGAGCAGTTCTTC. Its translation: CASSSTRGLAGGYNEQFF.

The chain couples TRBV29-1 to TRBJ2-7, with a weak D call TRBD1 (6 bases). Germline V gene data show CDR1 as SQVTM and CDR2 as ANQGSEA. V shed 0 bases and J shed 3 bases, with 15 bases lying between them. CDR3 size: 15 residues. CDR3 DNA: TGCAGCGTTGAAGATCCCCGGGACACCGACTACGAGCAGTACTTC. It specifies CSVEDPRDTDYEQYF.

A single count supports this clone. This chain links TRBV27 with TRBJ2-1, with 12 bases lining up with TRBD1. In germline, CDR1 is MNHEY, CDR2 SMNVEV (reference sequence). The CDR3 consists of 16 residues. J gave up 7 bases and V 10 bases, and 14 bases lay outside the gene matches. Here the CDR3 DNA reads TGTGCCACCCGACCCGCTGGGACAGGGGGCTGGAATGAGCAGTTCTTC. It encodes CATRPAGTGGWNEQFF.

A remark on this clone: At one of its ends the junction is not consistent with the germline gene, which may arise from a read error. This chain links TRBV30 with TRBJ1-4, with 9 bases identical to TRBD1. This CDR3 has 15 residues. From germline, CDR1 is GTSNPN and CDR2 SVGIG (reference sequence). The CDR3 DNA reads TGTGCCCGGAGTTTGACAGGGGGGGCCAATGAAAAACTGTTTTTT. It codes for CARSLTGGANEKLFF.

This clone has more than one count but fewer than ten. The V gene is TRBV5-1, the J gene TRBJ1-3, with D unclear. Germline-derived CDR1 and CDR2 are SGHRS and YFSETQ. Trimming cost V 0 bases and J 2 bases, with 9 bases left between them. CDR3 size: 15 residues. Here the CDR3 reads CASSLDPTAGNTIYF. CDR3 DNA sequence: TGCGCCAGCAGCTTGGATCCCACGGCTGGAAACACCATATATTTT.

V gene TRBV28 combines with J gene TRBJ2-1; TRBD1 is a possible D gene (5 bases). CDR1 MDHEN and CDR2 SYDVKM come from the germline V gene. Trimming left V 5 bases short and J 6 bases short, with 14 bases between. The CDR3 contains 14 residues. The CDR3 bases are TGTGCCAGCAGTCCGGCAGGGTTGCTCAATGAGCAGTTCTTC. Protein sequence: CASSPAGLLNEQFF.

CDR3 protein: CASSPPGQGANVLTF. The CDR3 DNA is TGTGCCAGCAGCCCCCCCGGACAGGGGGCCAACGTCCTGACTTTC. The chain uses TRBV28 and TRBJ2-6, with D possibly TRBD1 on 6 matching bases. V was clipped by 6 bases and J by 4 bases, with 13 bases between them. This CDR3 contains 15 residues. Germline V gene sequence: CDR1 MDHEN, CDR2 SYDVKM.

This clone was found once. A read error may account for a junction end that differs from germline. The chain is built from TRBV7-7 and TRBJ2-5; 10 bases agree with TRBD2. Germline loops: CDR1 SSHAT, CDR2 FNYEAQ (reference sequence). The CDR3 runs 19 residues. As DNA, the CDR3 is TGTGCTAGCAGCTTAGAAACGTCAGCGGGGGGGCCGGAAGTGGCGACCCAGTACTTC. Protein product: CASSLETSAGGPEVATQYF. The full variable domain, rest sourced from reference TRBV7-7 and TRBJ2-5, is GAGVSQSPRYKVTKRGQDVTLRCDPISSHATLYWYQQALGQGPEFLTYFNYEAQPDKSGLPSDRFSAERPEGSISTLTIQRTEQRDSAMYRCASSLETSAGGPEVATQYFGPGTRLLVL.